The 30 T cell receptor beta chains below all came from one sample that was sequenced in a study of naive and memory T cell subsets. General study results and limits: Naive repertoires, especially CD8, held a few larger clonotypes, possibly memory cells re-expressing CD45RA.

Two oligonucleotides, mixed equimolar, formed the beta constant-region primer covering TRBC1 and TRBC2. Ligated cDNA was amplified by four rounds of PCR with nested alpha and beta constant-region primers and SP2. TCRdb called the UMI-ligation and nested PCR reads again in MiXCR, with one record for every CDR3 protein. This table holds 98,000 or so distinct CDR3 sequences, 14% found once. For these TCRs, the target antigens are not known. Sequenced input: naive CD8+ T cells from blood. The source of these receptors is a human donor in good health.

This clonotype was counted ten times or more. The CDR3 nucleotides read TGCGCCAGCAGGGGGAAGGGCACTGAAGCTTTCTTT. Protein product: CASRGKGTEAFF. The genes are TRBV10-2 and TRBJ1-1; D is unclear. The CDR3 runs to 12 residues. The V gene lost 6 bases and the J gene lost 4 bases, with 9 bases spanning the gap. Germline CDR1 reads WSHSY; CDR2 reads SAAADI.

The CDR3 DNA follows: TGTGCCATCAGTGGGGCCGTCCGGGACGGCGAGCAGTACTTC. This encodes CAISGAVRDGEQYF. The chain recombines TRBV10-3 with TRBJ2-7, with D perhaps TRBD1 or TRBD2 (5 bases each). The CDR3 covers 14 residues. With 4 bases removed from V and 6 bases from J, the gap between germline ends came to 16 bases. CDR1 is ENHRY and CDR2 is SYGVKD in the germline V gene.

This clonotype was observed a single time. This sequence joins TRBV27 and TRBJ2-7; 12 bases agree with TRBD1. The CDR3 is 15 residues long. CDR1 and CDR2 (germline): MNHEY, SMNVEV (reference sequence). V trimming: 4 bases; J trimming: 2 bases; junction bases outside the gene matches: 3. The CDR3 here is CASSSGTGGPYEQYF. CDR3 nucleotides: TGTGCCAGCAGTTCCGGGACAGGGGGCCCCTACGAGCAGTACTTC.

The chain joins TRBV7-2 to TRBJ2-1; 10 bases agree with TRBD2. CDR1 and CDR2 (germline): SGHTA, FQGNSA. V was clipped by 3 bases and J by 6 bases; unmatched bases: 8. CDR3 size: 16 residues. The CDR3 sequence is CASSLRGLAVTNEQFF. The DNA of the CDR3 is TGTGCCAGCAGCTTGAGAGGACTAGCGGTCACCAATGAGCAGTTCTTC.

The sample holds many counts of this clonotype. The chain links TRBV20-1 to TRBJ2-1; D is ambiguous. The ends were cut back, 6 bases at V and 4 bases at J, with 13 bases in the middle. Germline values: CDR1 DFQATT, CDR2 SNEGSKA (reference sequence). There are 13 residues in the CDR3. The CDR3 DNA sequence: TGCAGTGCACCACTTAACAGATACAATGAGCAGTTCTTC. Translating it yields CSAPLNRYNEQFF.

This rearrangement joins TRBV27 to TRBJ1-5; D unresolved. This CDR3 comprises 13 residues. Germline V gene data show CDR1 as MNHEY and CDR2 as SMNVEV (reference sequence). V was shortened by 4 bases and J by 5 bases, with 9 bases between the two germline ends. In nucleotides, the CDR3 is TGTGCCAGCAGTTCTCTGGCCTATCAGCCCCAGCATTTT. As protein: CASSSLAYQPQHF.

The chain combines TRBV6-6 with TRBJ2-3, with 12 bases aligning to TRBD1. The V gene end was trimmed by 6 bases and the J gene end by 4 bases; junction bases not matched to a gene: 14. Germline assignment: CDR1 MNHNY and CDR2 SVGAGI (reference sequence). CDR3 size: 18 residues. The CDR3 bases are TGTGCCAGCAGCCACCAGGGGACAGGGGGCTTGTTACCAGATACGCAGTATTTT. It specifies CASSHQGTGGLLPDTQYF.

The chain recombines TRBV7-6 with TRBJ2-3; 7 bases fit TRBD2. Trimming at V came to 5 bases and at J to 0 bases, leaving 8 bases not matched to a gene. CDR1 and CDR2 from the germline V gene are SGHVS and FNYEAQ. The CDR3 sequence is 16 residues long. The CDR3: CASSLVSSGSTDTQYF. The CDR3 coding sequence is TGTGCCAGCAGCCTTGTGTCTAGCGGTAGCACAGATACGCAGTATTTT.

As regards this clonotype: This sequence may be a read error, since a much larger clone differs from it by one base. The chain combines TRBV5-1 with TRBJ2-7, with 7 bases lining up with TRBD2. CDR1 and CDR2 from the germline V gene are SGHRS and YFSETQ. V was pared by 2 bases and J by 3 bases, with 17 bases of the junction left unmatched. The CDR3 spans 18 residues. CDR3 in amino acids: CASSFVALKRGSHYEQYF. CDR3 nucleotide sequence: TGCGCCAGCAGCTTTGTAGCTCTTAAGCGGGGCTCCCACTACGAGCAGTACTTC.

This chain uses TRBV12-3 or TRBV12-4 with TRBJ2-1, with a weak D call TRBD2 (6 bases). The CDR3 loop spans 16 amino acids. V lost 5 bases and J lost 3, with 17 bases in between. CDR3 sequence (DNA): TGTGCCAGCAGTCCGCTCGGACTACCTAACTACAATGAGCAGTTCTTC. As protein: CASSPLGLPNYNEQFF.

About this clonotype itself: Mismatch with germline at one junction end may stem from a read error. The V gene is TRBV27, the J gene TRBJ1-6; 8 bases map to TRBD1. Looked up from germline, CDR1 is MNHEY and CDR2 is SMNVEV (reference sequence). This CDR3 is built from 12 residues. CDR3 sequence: CASSQGASPPHF. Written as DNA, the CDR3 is TGTGCCAGCAGCCAGGGGGCTTCACCCCCCCACTTT.

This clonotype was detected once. The CDR3 loop is CASSPAGGPSYEQYF. In DNA, the CDR3 is TGTGCCAGTAGCCCGGCGGGAGGGCCGTCCTACGAGCAGTACTTC. V gene TRBV19 combines with J gene TRBJ2-7; 9 nucleotides align to TRBD2. Germline V CDR1 and CDR2: LNHDA, SQIVND (reference sequence). J gave up 1 base and V 6 bases, and 7 bases lay outside the gene matches. The CDR3 spans 15 residues.

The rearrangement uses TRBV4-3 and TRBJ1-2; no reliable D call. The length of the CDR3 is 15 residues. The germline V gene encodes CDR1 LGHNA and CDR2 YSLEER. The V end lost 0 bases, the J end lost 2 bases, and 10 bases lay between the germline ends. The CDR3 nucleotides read TGCGCCAGCAGCCAAGAAGCAGAGCCAAACTATGGCTACACCTTC. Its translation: CASSQEAEPNYGYTF.

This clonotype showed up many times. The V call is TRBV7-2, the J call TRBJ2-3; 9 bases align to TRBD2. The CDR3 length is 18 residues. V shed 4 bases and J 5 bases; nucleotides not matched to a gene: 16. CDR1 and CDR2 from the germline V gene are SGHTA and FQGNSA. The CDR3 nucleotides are TGTGCCAGCAGCTCCCCTCAGGCGGGAGGGAGTCGGGAAGATACGCAGTATTTT. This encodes CASSSPQAGGSREDTQYF.

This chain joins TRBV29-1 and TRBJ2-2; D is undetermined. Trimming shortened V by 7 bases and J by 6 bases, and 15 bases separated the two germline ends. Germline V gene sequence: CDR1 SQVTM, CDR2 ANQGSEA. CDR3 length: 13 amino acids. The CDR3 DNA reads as TGCAGCGCCCCTCGATTAGGCTCCGGGGAGCTGTTTTTT. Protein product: CSAPRLGSGELFF.

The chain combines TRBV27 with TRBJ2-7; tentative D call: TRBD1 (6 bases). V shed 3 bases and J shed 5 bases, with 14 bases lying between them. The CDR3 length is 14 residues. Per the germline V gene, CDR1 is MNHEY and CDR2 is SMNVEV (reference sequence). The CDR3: CASSFGAGAHEQYF. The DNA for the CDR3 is TGTGCCAGCAGTTTCGGGGCAGGGGCCCACGAGCAGTACTTC.

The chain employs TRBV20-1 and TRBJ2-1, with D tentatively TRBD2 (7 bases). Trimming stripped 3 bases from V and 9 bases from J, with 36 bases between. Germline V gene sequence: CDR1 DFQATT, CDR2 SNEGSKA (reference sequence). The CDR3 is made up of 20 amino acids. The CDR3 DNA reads TGCAGTGCTAGTTCGTTCGAAGGGGGATTAGGAGCGGGAATTTATAGTGAGCAGTTCTTC. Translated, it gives CSASSFEGGLGAGIYSEQFF.

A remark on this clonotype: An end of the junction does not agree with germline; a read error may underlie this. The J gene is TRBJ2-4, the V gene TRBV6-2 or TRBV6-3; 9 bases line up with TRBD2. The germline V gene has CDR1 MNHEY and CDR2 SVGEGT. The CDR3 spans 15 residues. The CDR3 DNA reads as TGTGCCAGCAGTTACCCAGCGGGGGGACAAAACATTCAATACTTC. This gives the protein CASSYPAGGQNIQYF.

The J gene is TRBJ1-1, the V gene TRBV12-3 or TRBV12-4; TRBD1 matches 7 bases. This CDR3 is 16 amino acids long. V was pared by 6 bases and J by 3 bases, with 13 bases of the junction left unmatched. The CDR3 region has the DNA TGTGCCAGCAGGACCCCGTCGGGCGGGACAGACACTGAAGCTTTCTTT. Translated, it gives CASRTPSGGTDTEAFF.

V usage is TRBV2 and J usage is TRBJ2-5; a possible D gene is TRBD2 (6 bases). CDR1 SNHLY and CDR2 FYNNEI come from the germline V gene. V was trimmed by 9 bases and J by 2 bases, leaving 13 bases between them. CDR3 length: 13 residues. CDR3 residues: CARSGHGQETQYF. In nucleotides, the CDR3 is TGTGCCAGAAGCGGGCACGGACAAGAGACCCAGTACTTC.

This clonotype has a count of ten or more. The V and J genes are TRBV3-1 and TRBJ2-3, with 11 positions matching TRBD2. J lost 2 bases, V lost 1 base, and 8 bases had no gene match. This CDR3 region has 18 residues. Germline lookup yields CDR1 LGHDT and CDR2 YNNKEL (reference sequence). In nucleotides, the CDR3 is TGTGCCAGCAGCCAAGTGGAGGCTAGCGGGGGGAACACAGATACGCAGTATTTT. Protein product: CASSQVEASGGNTDTQYF.

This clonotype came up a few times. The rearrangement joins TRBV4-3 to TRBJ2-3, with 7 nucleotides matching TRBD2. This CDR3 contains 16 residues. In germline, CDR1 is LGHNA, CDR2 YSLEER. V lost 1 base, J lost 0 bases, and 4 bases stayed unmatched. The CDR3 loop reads CASSQGTRASTDTQYF. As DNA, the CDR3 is TGCGCCAGCAGCCAAGGGACTAGGGCTAGCACAGATACGCAGTATTTT.

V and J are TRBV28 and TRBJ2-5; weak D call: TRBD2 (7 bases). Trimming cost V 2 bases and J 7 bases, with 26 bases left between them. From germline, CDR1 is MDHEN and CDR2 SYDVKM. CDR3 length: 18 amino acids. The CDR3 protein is CASSLTAAAGALQWTQYF. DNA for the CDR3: TGTGCCAGCAGTTTAACTGCGGCGGCGGGGGCCCTACAGTGGACCCAGTACTTC.

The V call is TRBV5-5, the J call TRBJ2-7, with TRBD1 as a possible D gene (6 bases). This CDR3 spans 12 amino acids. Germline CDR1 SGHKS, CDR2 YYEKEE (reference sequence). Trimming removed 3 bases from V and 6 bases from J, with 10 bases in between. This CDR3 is CASSWTEAEQYF. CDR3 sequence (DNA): TGTGCCAGCAGCTGGACAGAGGCCGAGCAGTACTTC.

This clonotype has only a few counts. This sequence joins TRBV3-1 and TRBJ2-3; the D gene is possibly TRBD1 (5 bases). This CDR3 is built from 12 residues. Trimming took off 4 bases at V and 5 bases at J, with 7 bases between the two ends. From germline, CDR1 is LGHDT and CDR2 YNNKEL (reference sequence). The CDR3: CASSPQGDTQYF. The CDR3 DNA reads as TGTGCCAGCAGCCCCCAGGGAGATACGCAGTATTTT.

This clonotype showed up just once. The CDR3 DNA reads as TGCAGTGCTAATCCCGGGGTCTCTGGGGCCAACGTCCTGACTTTC. Translating gives CSANPGVSGANVLTF. The chain employs TRBV20-1 and TRBJ2-6, with D maybe TRBD2 (5 bases). The CDR3 has 15 residues. Germline CDR1 is DFQATT and CDR2 is SNEGSKA (reference sequence). V was clipped by 4 bases and J by 0 bases, with 10 bases between them.

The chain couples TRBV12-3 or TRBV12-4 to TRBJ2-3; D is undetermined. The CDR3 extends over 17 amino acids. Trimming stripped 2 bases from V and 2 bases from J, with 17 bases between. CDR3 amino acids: CASSLSITTLNTDTQYF. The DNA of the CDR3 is TGTGCCAGCAGTTTAAGCATCACTACCCTTAACACAGATACGCAGTATTTT.

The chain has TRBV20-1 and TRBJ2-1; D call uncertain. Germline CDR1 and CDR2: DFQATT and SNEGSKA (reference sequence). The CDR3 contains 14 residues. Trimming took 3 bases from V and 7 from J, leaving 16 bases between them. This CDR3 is CSASLGEKRNEQFF. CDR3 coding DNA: TGCAGTGCTAGTTTGGGCGAGAAGAGGAATGAGCAGTTCTTC.

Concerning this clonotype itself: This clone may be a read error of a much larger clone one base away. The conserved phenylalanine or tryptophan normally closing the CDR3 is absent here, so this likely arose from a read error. For the CDR3, the DNA is TGCGCCAGCAGCCAAGAGTCCGATCCTGGCAATGAGCAGTTCTCC. Protein: CASSQESDPGNEQFS. The chain has TRBV4-3 and TRBJ2-1; D is uncertain. V was shortened by 0 bases and J by 6 bases, with 12 bases between the two germline ends. The CDR3 contains 15 residues. Germline CDR1 is LGHNA and CDR2 is YSLEER.

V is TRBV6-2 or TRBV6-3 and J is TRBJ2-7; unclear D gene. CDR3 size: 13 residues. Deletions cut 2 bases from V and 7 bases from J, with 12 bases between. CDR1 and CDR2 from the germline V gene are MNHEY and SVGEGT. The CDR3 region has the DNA TGTGCCAGCAGTTACAAGTGGCCCCAGGAGCAGTACTTC. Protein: CASSYKWPQEQYF.